The source of this TCR beta chain is a study of T cell repertoires in ileal Crohn's disease. On the study more broadly: All patients had surgery for stricturing (approximately 61%) or penetrating (around 40%) disease. Biopsies of the neoterminal ileum at postoperative colonoscopy form M6 samples. Whole-study results and caveats: Compared with non-smokers, active smokers at surgery showed more clonal expansions.

Trimming shortened V by 6 bases and J by 8 bases, and 10 bases separated the two germline ends. The germline gives CDR1 KGHSH, CDR2 LQKENI. This CDR3 is 12 amino acids long. Per sample, about 500 nanograms of biopsy DNA were TCRB immunosequenced. Measured with immunoSEQ multiplex PCR; TCRdb has only the in-frame clones, and not every one. The table lists more than 2,000 clones, about nine tenths of them singletons. In this sample, this clone turned up once. What it binds is unknown. This sample's time point: neoterminal ileum biopsy at postoperative endoscopy, about 6 months after surgery. This chain uses TRBV18 with TRBJ1-4, with D possibly being TRBD1 (6 bases). The receptor comes from an adult with Crohn's disease. The specimen was ileal tissue. The DNA of the CDR3 is TGTGCCAGCTCCGGGGGGGGCGAAAAACTGTTTTTT. This codes for CASSGGGEKLFF. Full variable domain (outside the CDR3, taken from reference TRBV18 and TRBJ1-4): NAGVMQNPRHLVRRRGQEARLRCSPMKGHSHVYWYRQLPEEGLKFMVYLQKENIIDESGMPKERFSAEFPKEGPSILRIQQVVRGDSAAYFCASSGGGEKLFFGSGTQLSVL.